The text below deals with one T cell receptor (beta chain). Its antigen is undetermined. The data are from a study of early T cells in non-severe SARS-CoV-2 infection. Study in general: Sequencing was performed on bulk RNA from unsorted whole blood, leaving chains unpaired. Findings of the study overall: Database matching using VDJdb favored anti-spike CD8 responses, with private and CD4 specificities left missing.

Researchers tagged individual cDNA molecules with unique molecular identifiers. MiXCR, applied by TCRdb to the 5' RACE reads, yields one record per CDR3 protein. The sample shows roughly 40,000 distinct CDR3 sequences, 4% of them seen only once. CDR1 and CDR2 from the germline V gene are MDHEN and SYDVKM. V gave up 5 bases and J gave up 8 bases, with 12 bases separating them. The CDR3 sequence is 12 residues long. The chain has TRBV28 and TRBJ1-1; D perhaps matches TRBD1 (5 bases). What was sequenced was whole blood. This receptor was identified in an adult who was a healthcare worker with PCR-confirmed SARS-CoV-2 infection or an uninfected control (not recorded which). The CDR3 DNA reads TGTGCCAGCAGTACCAGGGTAACCGAAGCTTTCTTT. Encoded protein: CASSTRVTEAFF.